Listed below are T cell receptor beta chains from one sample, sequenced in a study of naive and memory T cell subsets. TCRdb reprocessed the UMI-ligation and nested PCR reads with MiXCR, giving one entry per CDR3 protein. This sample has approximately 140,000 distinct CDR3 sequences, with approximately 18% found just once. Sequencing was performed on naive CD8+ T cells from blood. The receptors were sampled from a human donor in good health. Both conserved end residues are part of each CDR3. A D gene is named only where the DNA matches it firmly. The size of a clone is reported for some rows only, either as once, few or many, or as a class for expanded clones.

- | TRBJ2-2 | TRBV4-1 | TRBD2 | CASSKRSELAGGGGELFF | TGCGCCAGCAGCAAAAGAAGCGAACTAGCGGGAGGAGGCGGGGAGCTGTTTTTT
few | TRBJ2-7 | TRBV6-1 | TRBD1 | CASSQGQGIYEQYF | TGTGCCAGCAGCCAGGGACAGGGGATTTACGAGCAGTACTTC
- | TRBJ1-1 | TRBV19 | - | CASTHPGRYGTEAFF | TGTGCCAGTACCCATCCGGGGCGGTATGGGACTGAAGCTTTCTTT
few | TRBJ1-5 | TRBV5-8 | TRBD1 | CASAREGDRRRRARYQPQHF | TGTGCCAGCGCGAGGGAAGGGGACAGGAGGAGGAGGGCTAGGTATCAGCCCCAGCATTTT
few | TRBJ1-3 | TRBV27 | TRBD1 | CASGSLGTAPGNTIYF | TGTGCCAGCGGAAGCCTCGGGACAGCACCTGGAAACACCATATATTTT
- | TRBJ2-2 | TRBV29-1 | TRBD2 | CSVVIAGGPTGELFF | TGCAGCGTGGTTATAGCGGGAGGGCCCACCGGGGAGCTGTTTTTT
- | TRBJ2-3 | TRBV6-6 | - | CASSLESDTQYF | TGTGCCAGCAGTTTAGAGTCAGATACGCAGTATTTT
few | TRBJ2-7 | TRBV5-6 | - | CASREWSGGALYYEQYF | TGTGCCAGCAGGGAATGGTCGGGTGGAGCGTTATACTACGAGCAGTACTTC
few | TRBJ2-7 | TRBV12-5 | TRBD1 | CASGLVLTGGLVNEQYF | TGTGCTAGTGGTTTGGTCTTAACAGGGGGCCTGGTCAACGAGCAGTACTTC
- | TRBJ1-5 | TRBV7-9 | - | CASSPSINQPQHF | TGTGCCAGCAGCCCTAGTATCAATCAGCCCCAGCATTTT
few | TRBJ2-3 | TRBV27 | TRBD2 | CASRSGGLSADTQYF | TGTGCCAGCAGAAGCGGGGGGCTATCGGCAGATACGCAGTATTTT
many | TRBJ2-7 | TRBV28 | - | CASSPRQFEQYF | TGTGCCAGCAGCCCTCGACAGTTCGAGCAGTACTTC
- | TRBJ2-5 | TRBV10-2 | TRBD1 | CASSESWDRVQETQYF | TGCGCCAGCAGTGAGTCGTGGGACAGGGTCCAAGAGACCCAGTACTTC
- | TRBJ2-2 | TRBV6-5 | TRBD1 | CASSWTGTNTGELFF | TGTGCCAGCAGTTGGACAGGGACGAACACCGGGGAGCTGTTTTTT
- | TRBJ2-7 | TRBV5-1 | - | CASSLESPLVSSYEQYF | TGCGCCAGCAGCTTGGAATCCCCACTAGTGAGCTCCTACGAGCAGTACTTC
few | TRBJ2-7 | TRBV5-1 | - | CASSAYLGSYEQYF | TGCGCCAGCAGCGCTTACCTGGGGTCCTACGAGCAGTACTTC
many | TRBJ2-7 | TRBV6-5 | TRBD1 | CASSPVQGAYEQYF | TGTGCCAGCAGCCCAGTTCAGGGGGCCTACGAGCAGTACTTC
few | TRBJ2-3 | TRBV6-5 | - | CASSYSAAGPQDTQYF | TGTGCCAGCAGTTACTCCGCGGCAGGGCCACAAGATACGCAGTATTTT
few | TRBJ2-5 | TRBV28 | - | CASSLAREETQYF | TGTGCCAGCAGTTTAGCCAGGGAAGAGACCCAGTACTTC
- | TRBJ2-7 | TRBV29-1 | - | CSVWTGGGGLREQYF | TGCAGCGTATGGACTGGGGGCGGCGGACTGAGGGAGCAGTACTTC
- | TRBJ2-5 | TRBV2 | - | CASVEGQGSQETQYF | TGTGCCAGCGTAGAAGGGCAGGGGTCTCAAGAGACCCAGTACTTC
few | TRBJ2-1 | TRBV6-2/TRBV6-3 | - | CASTLTIMTGFNHNEQFF | TGTGCCAGCACTCTAACCATCATGACAGGTTTTAACCACAATGAGCAGTTCTTC
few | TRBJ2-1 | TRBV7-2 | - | CASSWTPGDEQFF | TGTGCCAGCAGCTGGACGCCCGGGGATGAGCAGTTCTTC
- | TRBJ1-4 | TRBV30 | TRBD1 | CAWSPGGAYNEKLFF | TGTGCCTGGAGCCCAGGGGGCGCATACAATGAAAAACTGTTTTTT
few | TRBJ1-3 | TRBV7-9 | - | CAHSGNTIYF | TGTGCCCACTCTGGAAACACCATATATTTT
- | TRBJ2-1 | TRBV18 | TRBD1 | CASSPRGLWYNEQFF | TGTGCCAGCTCACCAAGGGGGCTCTGGTACAATGAGCAGTTCTTC
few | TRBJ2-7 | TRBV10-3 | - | CAISESLSASYEQYF | TGTGCCATCAGTGAATCCCTGTCGGCAAGCTACGAGCAGTACTTC
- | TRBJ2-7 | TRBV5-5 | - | CASSLESAYEQYF | TGTGCCAGCAGCTTGGAATCCGCGTACGAGCAGTACTTC
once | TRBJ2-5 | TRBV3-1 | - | CASSHIVEQETQYF | TGTGCCAGCAGCCATATTGTCGAACAAGAGACCCAGTACTTC
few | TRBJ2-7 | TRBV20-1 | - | CSAGHLYEQYF | TGCAGTGCTGGCCACCTCTACGAGCAGTACTTC
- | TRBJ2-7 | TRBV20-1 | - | CSASGDHSYEQYF | TGCAGTGCTAGTGGGGACCACTCCTACGAGCAGTACTTC
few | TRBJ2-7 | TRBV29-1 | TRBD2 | CSVRLAGGHEQYF | TGCAGCGTGAGACTAGCGGGAGGTCACGAGCAGTACTTC